A single sample is the source of the 30 T cell receptor beta chains below, sequenced in a study of cytomegalovirus exposure and HLA in healthy donors. The PCR employed 60 Vbeta primers together with 13 Jbeta primers. Method: immunoSEQ multiplex PCR; TCRdb's copy keeps in-frame clones and lacks some. The sample has 150,000 to 200,000 clones, roughly 85% seen once. Sequences were obtained from PBMCs. These receptors all stem from a man between 18 and 35 years old in good health and CMV-seropositive.

The chain is built from TRBV6-1 and TRBJ1-2; the D is unclear. Per germline, CDR1 MNHNS and CDR2 SASEGT. Trimming shortened V by 2 bases and J by 4 bases, and 17 bases separated the two germline ends. This CDR3 has 16 amino acids. CDR3 amino acids: CASSERSPVNTYGYTF. The CDR3 bases are TGTGCCAGCAGTGAACGGAGCCCCGTGAATACCTATGGCTACACCTTC.

This clone occurred a few times. This rearrangement joins TRBV7-9 to TRBJ1-4; 7 bases are shared with TRBD1. This CDR3 is 15 amino acids long. Germline assignment: CDR1 SEHNR and CDR2 FQNEAQ (reference sequence). Unmatched junction bases numbered 13, after V lost 4 bases and J lost 11 bases. CDR3 residues: CASSSNRGLIRKLFF. CDR3 nucleotides: TGTGCCAGCAGCTCGAACAGGGGTCTGATAAGGAAACTGTTTTTT.

This clone came up a few times. The V gene is TRBV12-5, the J gene TRBJ1-5, with D possibly being TRBD1 (6 bases). The germline V and J ends were trimmed by 7 bases and 1 base, with 17 bases remaining between them. The CDR3 spans 16 residues. Germline V CDR1 and CDR2: LGHNT, FRNRAP. The CDR3 nucleotides are TGTGCTAGTGCCCTTCGGGGTGACAGGAGCAATCAGCCCCAGCATTTT. Translating gives CASALRGDRSNQPQHF.

CDR3 loop: CASSVEIAGDHPVGTQYF. The CDR3 DNA sequence: TGTGCCAGCAGCGTAGAGATAGCGGGGGACCATCCTGTCGGGACCCAGTACTTC. The V and J genes are TRBV9 and TRBJ2-5; TRBD2 matches at 9 bases. J lost 7 bases, V lost 0 bases, and 16 bases had no gene match. The V gene's germline CDR1 is SGDLS and CDR2 YYNGEE. This CDR3 is built from 18 residues.

The V call is TRBV9, the J call TRBJ2-5; 7 nucleotides align to TRBD1. V dropped 4 bases and J dropped 4; count of bases not matched to a gene: 13. Germline CDR1 and CDR2: SGDLS and YYNGEE. The CDR3 covers 16 residues. Written as DNA, the CDR3 is TGTGCCAGCAGCCCCAGGGGGTCTACGGGGCGAGAGACCCAGTACTTC. Encoded protein: CASSPRGSTGRETQYF.

CDR3 coding DNA: TGTGCCACTGCGCTCTCATATAATTCACCCCTCCACTTT. This translates into CATALSYNSPLHF. The chain employs TRBV7-9 and TRBJ1-6; unclear D gene. Trimming removed 10 bases at V and 4 bases at J, with 11 bases between. CDR3 length: 13 amino acids. The V gene's germline CDR1 is SEHNR and CDR2 FQNEAQ (reference sequence).

This clone was detected only a few times. This specimen includes other DNA sequences encoding the same CDR3. V usage is TRBV19 and J usage is TRBJ1-1; no reliable D call. The V end lost 3 bases, the J end lost 1 base, and 6 bases lay between the germline ends. The germline V gene encodes CDR1 LNHDA and CDR2 SQIVND (reference sequence). The CDR3 is 13 amino acids. In DNA form, the CDR3 reads TGTGCCAGTAGTATCAGCGGGAACACTGAAGCTTTCTTT. Its protein is CASSISGNTEAFF.

This chain uses TRBV6-1 with TRBJ1-2; D is uncertain. Trimming stripped 4 bases from V and 0 bases from J, with 12 bases between. In germline, CDR1 is MNHNS, CDR2 SASEGT. The CDR3 sequence is 15 residues long. The CDR3 spells CASSAGSTTNYGYTF. The CDR3 bases are TGTGCCAGCAGTGCCGGGAGTACAACTAACTATGGCTACACCTTC.

This clone was seen once. This chain connects TRBV7-2 to TRBJ2-7; 7 bases are shared with TRBD1. This CDR3 is built from 14 residues. Germline values: CDR1 SGHTA, CDR2 FQGNSA. With 5 bases clipped from V and 6 bases from J, the junction kept 10 bases outside the gene matches. CDR3 nucleotides: TGTGCCAGCAGCCCGAACACAGGGGCGGCCGAGCAGTACTTC. It translates to CASSPNTGAAEQYF.

This chain joins TRBV6-1 and TRBJ1-3, with D perhaps matching TRBD1 (6 bases). CDR1 and CDR2 (germline): MNHNS, SASEGT. The CDR3 sequence is 15 residues long. V shed 6 bases and J shed 2 bases, with 14 bases lying between them. CDR3 bases: TGTGCCAGCAGACCGGACAGACCTGCTGGAAACACCATATATTTT. Protein: CASRPDRPAGNTIYF.

The V call is TRBV4-1, the J call TRBJ1-1; D remains unclear. This CDR3 is built from 14 residues. V dropped 1 base and J dropped 1 base, with 7 bases sitting between them. Germline assignment: CDR1 MGHRA and CDR2 YSYEKL. CDR3 loop: CASSQVLQNTEAFF. Here the CDR3 DNA reads TGCGCCAGCAGCCAAGTTTTACAGAACACTGAAGCTTTCTTT.

The chain couples TRBV5-1 to TRBJ2-3; possibly TRBD2 for D (6 bases). Germline-derived CDR1 and CDR2 are SGHRS and YFSETQ. This CDR3 is built from 16 residues. Trimming left V 0 bases short and J 2 bases short, with 13 bases between. This CDR3 reads CASSLAVGGYTDTQYF. The DNA for the CDR3 is TGCGCCAGCAGCTTGGCCGTGGGGGGATACACAGATACGCAGTATTTT. Variable domain in full (rest from reference TRBV5-1 and TRBJ2-3): KAGVTQTPRYLIKTRGQQVTLSCSPISGHRSVSWYQQTPGQGLQFLFEYFSETQRNKGNFPGRFSGRQFSNSRSEMNVSTLELGDSALYLCASSLAVGGYTDTQYFGPGTRLTVL.

The chain combines TRBV5-1 with TRBJ2-1, with TRBD2 matching 8 bases. Germline CDR1 reads SGHRS; CDR2 reads YFSETQ. This CDR3 is 15 amino acids long. V dropped 2 bases and J dropped 4; count of bases not matched to a gene: 5. The CDR3 is CASSLAGDNYNEQFF. For the CDR3, the DNA is TGCGCCAGCAGCTTAGCGGGGGACAATTACAATGAGCAGTTCTTC.

In DNA form, the CDR3 reads TGTGCCAGCAGCCGGACTAGCGGGGGAACAGATACGCAGTATTTT. It is translated as CASSRTSGGTDTQYF. V usage is TRBV7-8 and J usage is TRBJ2-3, with 13 bases that match TRBD2. The ends lost 5 bases at V and 3 bases at J; junction bases unmatched: 2. Germline V CDR1 and CDR2: SGHVS, FQNEAQ. The CDR3 is made up of 15 amino acids.

V and J are TRBV4-3 and TRBJ2-7; D not certain. Trimming left V 0 bases short and J 0 bases short, with 9 bases between. The CDR3 contains 15 residues. Looked up from germline, CDR1 is LGHNA and CDR2 is YSLEER. CDR3 in amino acids: CASSQEAVSSYEQYF. The CDR3 nucleotides read TGCGCCAGCAGCCAAGAGGCGGTGAGCTCCTACGAGCAGTACTTC.

The rearrangement uses TRBV7-9 and TRBJ1-4; tentatively, D is TRBD1 (6 bases). V was trimmed by 5 bases and J by 6 bases, leaving 13 bases between them. Germline V gives CDR1 SEHNR, CDR2 FQNEAQ (reference sequence). CDR3 length: 14 residues. The CDR3 sequence: CASSAGGPYEKLFF. The CDR3 nucleotides are TGTGCCAGCAGCGCGGGGGGGCCATATGAAAAACTGTTTTTT.

The genes are TRBV12-5 and TRBJ2-2; no clear D. Between the trimmed V and J ends, which lost 1 base and 5 bases, there was a span of 11 bases. Germline values: CDR1 LGHNT, CDR2 FRNRAP. The CDR3 is 15 amino acids. CDR3 loop: CASGLGTVRTGELFF. The CDR3 coding sequence is TGTGCTAGTGGTTTGGGTACAGTACGGACCGGGGAGCTGTTTTTT.

The chain couples TRBV27 to TRBJ1-6, with a possible D match to TRBD1 (6 bases). V lost 3 bases and J lost 7, with 16 bases in between. CDR3 length: 16 residues. The germline gives CDR1 MNHEY, CDR2 SMNVEV (reference sequence). CDR3 in DNA: TGTGCCAGCAGTTTCCAGGGGCCGCACAGAAATTCACCCCTCCACTTT. Its translation: CASSFQGPHRNSPLHF.

This chain joins TRBV7-2 and TRBJ2-3; 12 bases map to TRBD2. The trim removed 4 bases at V and 0 bases at J, leaving 2 bases unmatched. This CDR3 contains 16 residues. Germline V gene data show CDR1 as SGHTA and CDR2 as FQGNSA. This CDR3 reads CASSWTSGVSTDTQYF. DNA of the CDR3: TGTGCCAGCAGCTGGACTAGCGGGGTGAGCACAGATACGCAGTATTTT.

This clone was observed a single time. CDR3 in DNA: TGTGCCAGCTCACCACCAGGACAGGGGGTCAAAGGGTTAGAGACCCAGTACTTC. Translating it yields CASSPPGQGVKGLETQYF. The V gene is TRBV18, the J gene TRBJ2-5, with TRBD1 matching 10 bases. This CDR3 comprises 18 residues. The germline V gene encodes CDR1 KGHSH and CDR2 LQKENI. Trimming at V came to 0 bases and at J to 4 bases, leaving 11 bases not matched to a gene.

This rearrangement joins TRBV5-4 to TRBJ2-3; D is undetermined. The length of the CDR3 is 15 residues. The germline V gene encodes CDR1 SGHNT and CDR2 YYREEE (reference sequence). V was clipped by 0 bases and J by 0 bases, with 8 bases between them. As DNA, the CDR3 is TGTGCCAGCAGCTTGGCAAGCCCTAGCACAGATACGCAGTATTTT. Translation: CASSLASPSTDTQYF. The full variable domain, rest sourced from reference TRBV5-4 and TRBJ2-3, is ETGVTQSPTHLIKTRGQQVTLRCSSQSGHNTVSWYQQALGQGPQFIFQYYREEENGRGNFPPRFSGLQFPNYSSELNVNALELDDSALYLCASSLASPSTDTQYFGPGTRLTVL.

This rearrangement joins TRBV7-2 to TRBJ2-1; TRBD2 agrees at 11 bases. Germline assignment: CDR1 SGHTA and CDR2 FQGNSA. The CDR3 totals 17 residues. Trimming removed 5 bases from V and 4 bases from J; junction bases left unmatched: 10. CDR3 sequence reads: CASSPPLAGGGYNEQFF. Written as DNA, the CDR3 is TGTGCCAGCAGCCCCCCCCTAGCGGGGGGCGGGTACAATGAGCAGTTCTTC.

The V and J genes are TRBV9 and TRBJ2-3; TRBD2 is a possible D gene (6 bases). CDR3 length: 15 amino acids. Germline CDR1 reads SGDLS; CDR2 reads YYNGEE. With 0 bases removed from V and 4 bases from J, the gap between germline ends came to 12 bases. CDR3: CASSVGGLGADTQYF. The CDR3 coding sequence is TGTGCCAGCAGCGTAGGGGGACTTGGCGCAGATACGCAGTATTTT.

The chain recombines TRBV5-1 with TRBJ2-5; 7 nucleotides match TRBD1. Germline V lookup: CDR1 SGHRS, CDR2 YFSETQ. This CDR3 is built from 15 residues. The J segment lost 1 base and the V segment lost 2 bases, leaving 5 bases of the junction unmatched. The DNA for the CDR3 is TGCGCCAGCAGCTTCGGAGACAGGGCCCAAGAGACCCAGTACTTC. Protein product: CASSFGDRAQETQYF.

The chain joins TRBV5-1 to TRBJ2-3; possible D gene TRBD2, 7 bases. Trimming left V 0 bases short and J 13 bases short, with 15 bases between. Looked up from germline, CDR1 is SGHRS and CDR2 is YFSETQ. The CDR3 covers 13 residues. CDR3 in DNA: TGCGCCAGCAGCTTGGCCGGGGGGACAAGGAAGTATTTT. This sequence encodes CASSLAGGTRKYF.

The rearrangement links TRBV11-2 to TRBJ2-7; 12 positions match TRBD1. CDR1 and CDR2 (germline): SGHAT, FQNNGV. Trimming cost V 2 bases and J 0 bases; bases outside gene matches: 5. The length of the CDR3 is 17 residues. DNA for the CDR3: TGTGCCAGCAGCTTATGGGGACAGGGGGCCTACTCCTACGAGCAGTACTTC. Encoded protein: CASSLWGQGAYSYEQYF. Combining the CDR3 with reference TRBV11-2 and TRBJ2-7 gives the whole variable domain EAGVAQSPRYKIIEKRQSVAFWCNPISGHATLYWYQQILGQGPKLLIQFQNNGVVDDSQLPKDRFSAERLKGVDSTLKIQPAKLEDSAVYLCASSLWGQGAYSYEQYFGPGTRLTVT.

The table lists this clone with a count of one. The chain employs TRBV27 and TRBJ2-7, with D maybe TRBD1 (5 bases). Trimming removed 0 bases at V and 1 base at J, with 13 bases between. There are 16 residues in the CDR3. The V gene's germline CDR1 is MNHEY and CDR2 SMNVEV (reference sequence). The CDR3 loop is CASSLSSGIPSYEQYF. CDR3 nucleotides: TGTGCCAGCAGTTTATCTTCAGGGATCCCTTCCTACGAGCAGTACTTC.

The V gene is TRBV5-6, the J gene TRBJ1-6; D unresolved. The V end lost 1 base, the J end lost 7 bases, and 9 bases lay between the germline ends. CDR1 is SGHDT, CDR2 YYEEEE, per germline. CDR3 size: 14 residues. CDR3 loop: CASSLNGINSPLHF. The CDR3 DNA reads TGTGCCAGCAGCTTGAACGGTATCAATTCACCCCTCCACTTT.

The CDR3 sequence: CASSLNAAETQYF. CDR3 nucleotide sequence: TGTGCCAGCAGCTTAAATGCTGCGGAGACCCAGTACTTC. V gene TRBV7-3 combines with J gene TRBJ2-5; unclear D gene. From germline, CDR1 is SGHTA and CDR2 FQGTGA. V was trimmed by 1 base and J by 5 bases, leaving 8 bases between them. The CDR3 spans 13 residues.

V is TRBV5-5 and J is TRBJ1-2; 10 nucleotides match TRBD1. Trimming at V came to 4 bases and at J to 5 bases, leaving 5 bases not matched to a gene. Germline assignment: CDR1 SGHKS and CDR2 YYEKEE (reference sequence). The CDR3 sequence is 14 residues long. The CDR3 bases are TGTGCCAGCAGCGGGGACAGGGGCGATTATGGCTACACCTTC. It specifies CASSGDRGDYGYTF. Based on the CDR3 plus reference TRBV5-5 and TRBJ1-2, the full variable domain is DAGVTQSPTHLIKTRGQQVTLRCSPISGHKSVSWYQQVLGQGPQFIFQYYEKEERGRGNFPDRFSARQFPNYSSELNVNALLLGDSALYLCASSGDRGDYGYTFGSGTRLTVV.